The 26 T cell receptor beta chains in this list originate from one sample, sequenced in a study of early T cells in non-severe SARS-CoV-2 infection. MiXCR, applied by TCRdb to the 5' RACE reads, yields one record per CDR3 protein. The sample has fewer than 80,000 distinct CDR3 sequences, approximately 8.8% seen once. The specimen was whole blood, collected at baseline. The receptors shown here come from an adult who was a healthcare worker with PCR-confirmed SARS-CoV-2 infection or an uninfected control (not recorded which).

The chain carries TRBV19 and TRBJ2-3, with D uncertain. This CDR3 comprises 16 residues. Trimming stripped 3 bases from V and 6 bases from J, with 19 bases between. From germline, CDR1 is LNHDA and CDR2 SQIVND (reference sequence). The DNA for the CDR3 is TGTGCCAGTAGTATGCATGTTGGGGTTATGGGGGATACGCAGTATTTT. Translating gives CASSMHVGVMGDTQYF.

This clonotype was recorded at least ten times. V is TRBV5-4 and J is TRBJ1-5, with TRBD1 matching 7 bases. This CDR3 has 14 residues. Unmatched junction bases numbered 10, after V lost 4 bases and J lost 9 bases. The germline CDR1 and CDR2 sequences are SGHNT and YYREEE (reference sequence). CDR3 nucleotides: TGTGCCAGCAGCATAGGACAGGATCGAGGGCCCCAGCATTTT. This sequence encodes CASSIGQDRGPQHF. Combining the CDR3 with reference TRBV5-4 and TRBJ1-5 gives the whole variable domain ETGVTQSPTHLIKTRGQQVTLRCSSQSGHNTVSWYQQALGQGPQFIFQYYREEENGRGNFPPRFSGLQFPNYSSELNVNALELDDSALYLCASSIGQDRGPQHFGDGTRLSIL.

The chain uses TRBV9 and TRBJ1-2; 8 bases line up with TRBD1. The CDR3 runs 13 residues. CDR1 SGDLS and CDR2 YYNGEE come from the germline V gene. V was clipped by 4 bases and J by 4 bases; unmatched bases: 3. CDR3 loop: CASSPGTGYGYTF. The CDR3 bases are TGTGCCAGCAGCCCCGGGACAGGCTATGGCTACACCTTC.

This clonotype was recorded at least ten times. V and J are TRBV7-3 and TRBJ2-1, with 7 bases lining up with TRBD1. The CDR3 runs 15 residues. With V trimmed by 2 bases and J by 3 bases, 4 bases remained unmatched. Looked up from germline, CDR1 is SGHTA and CDR2 is FQGTGA. The CDR3 DNA is TGTGCCAGCAGCTTAGGGCAGGGGGTCTACAATGAGCAGTTCTTC. It translates to CASSLGQGVYNEQFF. Looking up the rest from reference TRBV7-3 and TRBJ2-1 gives the full variable domain: GAGVSQTPSNKVTEKGKYVELRCDPISGHTALYWYRQSLGQGPEFLIYFQGTGAADDSGLPNDRFFAVRPEGSVSTLKIQRTERGDSAVYLCASSLGQGVYNEQFFGPGTRLTVL.

V gene TRBV20-1 combines with J gene TRBJ2-1; 12 nucleotides match TRBD2. V was clipped by 6 bases and J by 1 base; unmatched bases: 10. This CDR3 region has 17 residues. Germline CDR1 reads DFQATT; CDR2 reads SNEGSKA (reference sequence). CDR3: CSASTSGSDPSYNEQFF. The CDR3 DNA reads TGCAGTGCCTCGACTAGCGGGAGTGACCCTTCCTACAATGAGCAGTTCTTC.

This clonotype was seen many times. The chain uses TRBV7-2 and TRBJ2-2; TRBD2 aligns across 8 bases. The CDR3 extends over 15 amino acids. J lost 5 bases, V lost 0 bases, and 2 bases had no gene match. Per the germline V gene, CDR1 is SGHTA and CDR2 is FQGNSA. Here the CDR3 DNA reads TGTGCCAGCAGCTTAGCGCGGGAGGAGACCGGGGAGCTGTTTTTT. Protein product: CASSLAREETGELFF.

The V and J genes are TRBV2 and TRBJ2-7; D may be TRBD1 or TRBD2 (6 bases each). Germline CDR1 and CDR2: SNHLY and FYNNEI. With 4 bases removed from V and 6 bases from J, the gap between germline ends came to 16 bases. The CDR3 spans 14 residues. The CDR3 protein is CASSVGRGLGEQYF. DNA of the CDR3: TGTGCCAGCAGTGTTGGCCGGGGGCTGGGCGAGCAGTACTTC.

This clonotype has only a few counts. The chain is built from TRBV6-2 or TRBV6-3 and TRBJ2-7; no clear D. The germline gives CDR1 MNHEY, CDR2 SVGEGT. The germline V and J ends were trimmed by 4 bases and 0 bases, with 13 bases remaining between them. The CDR3 runs to 15 residues. The CDR3, as DNA: TGTGCCAGCAGTTCCCTCCTCGTAACCTCCTACGAGCAGTACTTC. Translated, it gives CASSSLLVTSYEQYF.

The chain joins TRBV29-1 to TRBJ2-5, with TRBD2 matching 10 bases. The J segment lost 3 bases and the V segment lost 5 bases, leaving 3 bases of the junction unmatched. The CDR3 has 13 amino acids. In germline, CDR1 is SQVTM, CDR2 ANQGSEA. The CDR3 sequence: CSVLLAGEETQYF. DNA for the CDR3: TGCAGCGTTCTCCTAGCGGGAGAAGAGACCCAGTACTTC.

This clonotype was recorded many times. This chain joins TRBV10-3 and TRBJ2-1; 7 bases map to TRBD2. The CDR3 length is 16 residues. Germline V gene sequence: CDR1 ENHRY, CDR2 SYGVKD. The V gene end was trimmed by 6 bases and the J gene end by 5 bases; junction bases not matched to a gene: 13. As DNA, the CDR3 is TGTGCCATCAGGAGCAGCCGGACTAGTGGGAACAATGAGCAGTTCTTC. Protein sequence: CAIRSSRTSGNNEQFF.

The chain carries TRBV5-1 and TRBJ2-2; no clear D gene. The V gene's germline CDR1 is SGHRS and CDR2 YFSETQ. The V end lost 4 bases, the J end lost 0 bases, and 13 bases lay between the germline ends. The CDR3 has 16 amino acids. The chain's CDR3 is CASSPSEGPNTGELFF. The DNA of the CDR3 is TGCGCCAGCAGCCCTTCTGAAGGGCCGAACACCGGGGAGCTGTTTTTT.

The J gene is TRBJ1-3, the V gene TRBV10-3; TRBD1 might be the D (6 bases). The CDR3 loop spans 14 amino acids. CDR1 ENHRY and CDR2 SYGVKD come from the germline V gene. V lost 5 bases and J lost 4, with 12 bases in between. CDR3 loop: CAISSWGPGNTIYF. The CDR3 DNA follows: TGTGCCATCAGTTCGTGGGGGCCCGGAAACACCATATATTTT.

In its sample, this clonotype was seen a few times. The chain joins TRBV7-9 to TRBJ2-1, with D perhaps TRBD2 (5 bases). Trimming cost V 5 bases and J 8 bases, with 19 bases left between them. This CDR3 is built from 15 residues. Germline CDR1 is SEHNR and CDR2 is FQNEAQ (reference sequence). The CDR3 reads CASSPRGLVNDEQFF. As DNA, the CDR3 is TGTGCCAGCAGCCCGCGAGGACTTGTCAACGATGAGCAGTTCTTC.

This clonotype was observed a few times. V usage is TRBV7-9 and J usage is TRBJ1-6; unclear D gene. CDR3 size: 12 residues. Trimming removed 5 bases at V and 5 bases at J, with 4 bases between. Germline values: CDR1 SEHNR, CDR2 FQNEAQ (reference sequence). The CDR3 reads CASSPNNSPLHF. CDR3 DNA sequence: TGTGCCAGCAGCCCCAATAATTCACCCCTCCACTTT.

This clonotype was counted ten times or more. The rearrangement links TRBV3-1 to TRBJ1-1, with D unclear. Trimming removed 3 bases at V and 4 bases at J, with 18 bases between. The CDR3 totals 16 residues. The V gene's germline CDR1 is LGHDT and CDR2 YNNKEL (reference sequence). The CDR3 nucleotides are TGTGCCAGCAGCCAGTTCAGCCAGGAAATGGGCACTGAAGCTTTCTTT. It specifies CASSQFSQEMGTEAFF.

This clonotype was seen ten or more times. V and J are TRBV30 and TRBJ2-5, with a tentative D call TRBD1 (5 bases). The germline gives CDR1 GTSNPN, CDR2 SVGIG (reference sequence). V lost 5 bases and J 2 bases, leaving 9 bases between the germline ends. This CDR3 comprises 12 residues. The DNA of the CDR3 is TGTGCCTGGTCAACAGGACAAGAGACCCAGTACTTC. Encoded protein: CAWSTGQETQYF.

The rearrangement joins TRBV20-1 to TRBJ2-3, with unresolved D. This CDR3 is 14 amino acids long. The V and J ends lost 5 bases and 3 bases respectively, with 15 bases between them. CDR1 DFQATT and CDR2 SNEGSKA come from the germline V gene (reference sequence). CDR3 DNA: TGCAGTGCTTGGTCGCAGTCCCAGACAGATACGCAGTATTTT. This encodes CSAWSQSQTDTQYF.

The chain has TRBV5-1 and TRBJ2-5; 11 bases are shared with TRBD1. After removal of 4 bases from V and 3 bases from J, the junction contained 5 bases not matched to a gene. The CDR3 length is 15 residues. CDR1 is SGHRS, CDR2 YFSETQ, per germline. The CDR3: CASSRGGQGEETQYF. The CDR3 DNA follows: TGCGCCAGCAGCCGCGGGGGACAGGGGGAAGAGACCCAGTACTTC.

This clonotype was seen only a few times. V and J are TRBV4-1 and TRBJ2-6, with D uncertain. Germline V gives CDR1 MGHRA, CDR2 YSYEKL. Trimming took 1 base from V and 7 from J, leaving 11 bases between them. The length of the CDR3 is 15 residues. This CDR3 reads CASSQVIWGANVLTF. The CDR3, as DNA: TGCGCCAGCAGCCAAGTAATTTGGGGAGCCAACGTCCTGACTTTC.

This clonotype was found many times. CDR3 in amino acids: CSARDPGKSQFF. The CDR3 nucleotides read TGCAGTGCTAGAGATCCGGGAAAGTCGCAGTTCTTC. V is TRBV20-1 and J is TRBJ2-1; tentative D call: TRBD2 (5 bases). The V end was cut by 0 bases, the J end by 12 bases, with 12 bases between. CDR3 length: 12 residues. Germline V gives CDR1 DFQATT, CDR2 SNEGSKA (reference sequence).

This clonotype has a count of ten or more. The chain links TRBV20-1 to TRBJ1-1; D is undetermined. Germline V gene lookup returns CDR1 DFQATT and CDR2 SNEGSKA (reference sequence). This CDR3 contains 12 residues. With 0 bases removed from V and 4 bases from J, the gap between germline ends came to 6 bases. CDR3 nucleotides: TGCAGTGCTAGAGATCTGGTCACTGAAGCTTTCTTT. Translating it yields CSARDLVTEAFF.

This clonotype was found a few times. The chain employs TRBV4-3 and TRBJ1-3, with a tentative D call TRBD1 (6 bases). This CDR3 is built from 15 residues. V was shortened by 0 bases and J by 5 bases, with 11 bases between the two germline ends. Germline V gene sequence: CDR1 LGHNA, CDR2 YSLEER. The CDR3 spells CASSQDPDRRNTIYF. Written as DNA, the CDR3 is TGCGCCAGCAGCCAAGACCCGGACAGACGAAACACCATATATTTT.

This clonotype came up many times. This chain links TRBV12-3 or TRBV12-4 with TRBJ2-3, with 12 nucleotides matching TRBD2. J lost 6 bases, V lost 4 bases, and 2 bases had no gene match. The CDR3 contains 14 residues. The CDR3 sequence: CASSWTSGADTQYF. The CDR3 DNA reads TGTGCCAGCAGTTGGACTAGCGGGGCCGATACGCAGTATTTT.

This clonotype appeared many times. This CDR3 is CASSQTSGTHFF. The CDR3 coding sequence is TGTGCCAGCAGTCAGACTAGCGGCACCCATTTCTTC. The chain has TRBV27 and TRBJ2-1; 9 nucleotides line up with TRBD2. Trimming removed 5 bases from V and 16 bases from J; junction bases left unmatched: 9. Germline assignment: CDR1 MNHEY and CDR2 SMNVEV (reference sequence). The CDR3 sequence is 12 residues long.

The rearrangement joins TRBV9 to TRBJ2-3; D assignment may be TRBD1 or TRBD2 (6 bases each). Trimming cost V 3 bases and J 1 base, with 15 bases left between them. Germline CDR1 reads SGDLS; CDR2 reads YYNGEE. The CDR3 runs 16 residues. The CDR3 protein is CASSGRGRLGTDTQYF. CDR3 DNA: TGTGCCAGCAGCGGCCGGGGGCGGCTCGGCACAGATACGCAGTATTTT.

J is TRBJ2-3 and V is TRBV30; TRBD1 is a possible D gene (6 bases). The CDR3 runs 15 residues. V lost 0 bases, J lost 2 bases, and 12 bases lay in between. Germline V gives CDR1 GTSNPN, CDR2 SVGIG (reference sequence). CDR3 in amino acids: CAWSVGWGLTDTQYF. The CDR3 nucleotides read TGTGCCTGGAGTGTAGGATGGGGGCTCACAGATACGCAGTATTTT.